This T cell receptor beta chain was identified during a study of graft-versus-host responses after intestinal transplantation (dated by TCRdb to the early 2020s). General notes on the study: Recipients received multivisceral, liver-intestinal, or isolated intestinal transplants. Every recipient was given anti-thymocyte globulin induction, then maintenance tacrolimus and steroids for around three years. Bulk TCR-beta CDR3 sequencing was used to track graft-versus-host and host-versus-graft alloreactive T cell clones in the graft, circulation and bone marrow after intestinal transplantation. To identify alloreactive clones, pre-transplant mixed lymphocyte reaction products were sequenced and then compared with unstimulated pre-transplant donor and recipient T cells. The cohort enrolled about 23 intestinal transplant recipients, one of whom was a retransplant, and a few patients without pretransplant specimens were excluded. Instead of going to the commercial service, samples from three later patients were sequenced in-house on an Illumina MiSeq and processed with MiXCR. A peak of at least 4% donor T cells among recipient peripheral blood mononuclear cells was the definition used for donor T cell macrochimerism. Study-level results and caveats: Conclusions were limited by the relatively low number and heterogeneity of intestinal transplant patients. In the allografts of patients with donor T cell macrochimerism, GvH to HvG T cell clonal ratios were high. GvH clones turned up in recipient bone marrow, with some appearing earlier in ileal mucosa or blood, a pattern consistent with an intestinal mucosal origin. Early after transplant, declines in HvG clones were associated with peak levels of circulating GvH clones.

Library preparation used the immunoSEQ multiplex PCR assay. For most patients, genomic DNA was isolated with the Qiagen DNeasy Blood and Tissue Kit and shipped frozen to Adaptive Biotechnologies for TCR sequencing. Adaptive Biotechnologies carried out high-throughput TCR-beta CDR3 sequencing of genomic DNA for most patients. Processing in the source paper ran as follows. TCR sequencing data were retrieved from Adaptive's ImmunoSEQ software for 18 patients, whereas three other patients were processed with MiXCR and VDJtools. To correct CD4 versus CD8 sorting errors, sequences present in both subsets at a frequency ratio below 5:1 were removed. Because the origin of CDR3 nucleotide sequences shared between donor and recipient could not be assigned, those sequences were removed. To count as alloreactive, a clone needed at least 2-fold expansion over unstimulated cells and a minimum CFSE-low frequency of 0.002% (template counts) or 0.001% (read counts). A clone was considered mappable if detected in the sequenced pre-transplant spleen, lymph node, or MLR CFSE-low populations of the donor or recipient. Cumulative frequency of alloreactive clones was calculated as a percentage of all sequences weighted by copy number. Sourced from immuneACCESS, this table was stored by TCRdb with only in-frame sequences that have V and J called. A share of the clones is absent; for the studies checked, an unresolved V gene accounts for under half, and the remainder has no known explanation. V and J calls plus clone size are reproduced from that table; the DNA served to infer D and trimming. Across this sample there are 40,000 to 45,000 clones, with 85% to 95% seen only once. The top ten clonotypes cover around 0.53% of the sample.

V sheds 1 base and J sheds 4 bases, leaving 6 bases between their ends. CDR1 and CDR2 (SGHVS, FNYEAQ) derive from the germline V gene. The CDR3 covers 13 residues, taking in both the cysteine and the phenylalanine. Only CDR3 DNA is held: 39 bases, read in frame from base 1. This clone came up once. Its antigen has not been determined. Base qualities are not at hand, and no much larger clone is one base apart. The time point label, as the study defines it: cells obtained before transplantation from donor or recipient. CD3+CD4+ and CD3+CD8+ populations were FACS-sorted from unstimulated pre-transplant donor and recipient cells taken from spleen or lymph nodes.

The specimen was unstimulated CD8+ T cells sorted from spleen or lymph node cells, collected before transplant. The V and J segments used are TRBV7-6 and TRBJ2-3, with the D gene not clear enough to name. The sequence was obtained from a human donor who was the organ donor for an intestinal transplant. The CDR3: CASSLEYPDTQYF. DNA sequence: TGTGCCAGCAGCTTAGAATACCCAGATACGCAGTATTTT.